Listed below are T cell receptor beta chains from one sample, sequenced in a study of shared clonotypes between healthy human individuals. Clones were read by immunoSEQ multiplex PCR, and TCRdb kept only the in-frame ones, dropping some. The data hold fewer than 1.6 million clones, with 98% to 99% observed a single time. What was sequenced was naive CD4+ T cells sorted from blood. The source is a man younger than 40 in good health. CDR3s include the opening cysteine and the closing phenylalanine or tryptophan. The order of the fields is V gene, CDR3 protein.

V: TRBV7-9; CDR3: CASSLKVGSGLYDTQYF
V: TRBV27; CDR3: CASSYTSYSNQPQHF
V: TRBV28; CDR3: CASFEGVTEAFF
V: TRBV4-1; CDR3: CASSYGPLETQYF
V: TRBV28; CDR3: CASSLTGGRDQPQHF
V: TRBV7-2; CDR3: CASSLDPGGPTTGELFF
V: TRBV4-3; CDR3: CASSWRQRGAFPGTDTQYF
V: TRBV2; CDR3: CASSGQSGRTQYF
V: TRBV7-9; CDR3: CASSSGTGRTPIRHEQFF
V: TRBV29-1; CDR3: CSANQGQAYEQYF
V: TRBV7-2; CDR3: CASSLGASYNEQFF
V: TRBV5-4; CDR3: CASSLRAHRDRSTDTQYF
V: TRBV28; CDR3: CASSLDREETQYF
V: TRBV14; CDR3: CASSQDRRKQYF
V: TRBV29-1; CDR3: CSVGTGAGGSYYEQYF
V: TRBV10-2; CDR3: CASSPDITYEQYF
V: TRBV6-1; CDR3: CASMKGASGAYEQYF
V: TRBV7-6; CDR3: CASSSISTDTQYF
V: TRBV5-1; CDR3: CASSRTSGTTDTQYF
V: TRBV11-2; CDR3: CASSLASSETQYF
V: TRBV6-5; CDR3: CASSRRAQAYNEQFF
V: TRBV5-1; CDR3: CASSLGDTPYNEQFF
V: TRBV27; CDR3: CASSLTGGLAGVDEQFF
V: TRBV7-3; CDR3: CASSDSYEQYF
V: TRBV4-3; CDR3: CASSQDQRQRGEKLFF
V: TRBV10-1; CDR3: CASSGGQGSYEQYF
V: TRBV7-6; CDR3: CASSLGASSYNEQFF
V: TRBV7-7; CDR3: CASSSISGSLNEQYF
V: TRBV19; CDR3: CASSTGTSGNEKLFF
V: TRBV10-2; CDR3: CASRKQGRFTDTQYF
V: TRBV9; CDR3: CASSPRTQIGTNEQFF
V: TRBV29-1; CDR3: CSVGEPPGTGELFF
V: TRBV5-1; CDR3: CASSPPGSWPYEQYF
V: TRBV5-5; CDR3: CASSRTRNTEAFF
V: TRBV13; CDR3: CASSDGTGGLPEQYF
V: TRBV25-1; CDR3: CASTSDGSHYNEQFF
V: TRBV5-4; CDR3: CASSSETGWGGYTF
V: TRBV9; CDR3: CASSGQEGTGELFF
V: TRBV7-8; CDR3: CASSLDRGHGYTF
V: TRBV6-5; CDR3: CASSNGPQPQHF
V: TRBV11-2; CDR3: CASSFGLASLGEQFF
V: TRBV27; CDR3: CASSPGLGRGYTEAFF
V: TRBV10-3; CDR3: CAAPGAGVRVNEKLFF
V: TRBV9; CDR3: CASSVTTGTGRNYGYTF
V: TRBV28; CDR3: CASSLTVPYEQYF
V: TRBV18; CDR3: CASSPSGGLTDTQYF
V: TRBV11-3; CDR3: CASSLAGDYEQYF
V: TRBV6-5; CDR3: CASSYSVGRVYEQYF
V: TRBV6-1; CDR3: CASSSEGTGGHEQFF
V: TRBV2; CDR3: CASTVDSYEQYF
V: TRBV30; CDR3: CAWSGRLAGGGSTDTQYF